The clone carrying this T cell receptor (beta chain) was recorded many times. Its antigen is unidentified. These data are taken from a study of regulatory T cells in long-lasting Graves disease. Regarding the study as a whole: Accuracy may have been reduced by the small sample size. New patients shared 800 to 1,000 public clonotypes, and persistent patients shared more, with fewer than 3,500.

CDR1 and CDR2 from the germline V gene are SGHRS and YFSETQ. The J segment lost 7 bases and the V segment lost 4 bases, leaving 13 bases of the junction unmatched. The CDR3 sequence is 15 residues long. Time point reported: newly diagnosed GD, antithyroid drugs for less than 3 months. RNA extracted from PBMCs served as the sequencing template. Relying on iRepertoire HTBI primers and Arm-PCR of CDR3 regions, the team built TCR beta libraries. TCRdb redid the calling of the multiplex PCR reads with MiXCR, one entry per CDR3 protein. The table lists under 450,000 distinct CDR3 sequences, 12% of them singletons. The same data also went into a second study, on T cells in Graves' hyperthyroidism and ophthalmopathy. That paper states: The hyperthyroidism was newly diagnosed and had lasted under 2 months; the patients were aged 18 to 65. In the first-round RT-PCR of the TCR CDR3, the HTBI primer set was used.

The sample consisted of peripheral blood mononuclear cells (PBMCs), taken at new diagnosis, from a patient treated with antithyroid drugs. The chain links TRBV5-1 to TRBJ1-2; 7 bases line up with TRBD1. This TCR came from a woman under 30 with Graves disease. The DNA for the CDR3 is TGCGCCAGCAGCGAAGGGACAGCGTCTGGGGGTGGCTACACCTTC. This codes for CASSEGTASGGGYTF.